This entry lists 28 T cell receptor beta chains sequenced from one sample in a study of blood T cell repertoires in COVID-19. Libraries were prepared by immunoSEQ multiplex PCR; TCRdb keeps only in-frame clonotypes and omits some of them. Of under 300,000 clones detected, roughly 91% appear once; the ten largest clones hold 2.3%. The sequencing input was PBMCs or T cells enriched from blood (not recorded which). The receptors originated from a woman aged 35 to 49 with acute COVID-19.

This clone was seen only once. The chain couples TRBV2 to TRBJ2-1, with 9 bases fitting TRBD2. The CDR3 is made up of 14 amino acids. Germline CDR1 SNHLY, CDR2 FYNNEI. Trimming cost V 4 bases and J 10 bases; bases outside gene matches: 8. CDR3 in amino acids: CASSVAGLAREQFF. As DNA, the CDR3 is TGTGCCAGCAGTGTGGCAGGACTAGCGAGGGAGCAGTTCTTC.

The J gene is TRBJ1-5, the V gene TRBV2, with D tentatively TRBD1 (5 bases). Germline V gene sequence: CDR1 SNHLY, CDR2 FYNNEI. V was pared by 3 bases and J by 7 bases, with 13 bases between. The CDR3 consists of 14 residues. The CDR3 loop is CASSEGQGGQPQHF. The CDR3 nucleotides read TGTGCCAGCAGTGAGGGGCAGGGAGGACAGCCCCAGCATTTT.

The rearrangement links TRBV30 to TRBJ1-1; D is perhaps TRBD1 (6 bases). The V gene's germline CDR1 is GTSNPN and CDR2 SVGIG (reference sequence). Trimming shortened V by 3 bases and J by 5 bases, and 13 bases separated the two germline ends. This CDR3 has 13 amino acids. The CDR3: CAWRGDKGTEAFF. The CDR3 nucleotides read TGTGCCTGGAGAGGGGACAAGGGTACTGAAGCTTTCTTT. The whole variable domain, filled in from reference TRBV30 and TRBJ1-1, reads SQTIHQWPATLVQPVGSPLSLECTVEGTSNPNLYWYRQAAGRGLQLLFYSVGIGQISSEVPQNLSASRPQDRQFILSSKKLLLSDSGFYLCAWRGDKGTEAFFGQGTRLTVV.

The V call is TRBV30, the J call TRBJ1-6; TRBD1 might be the D (6 bases). This CDR3 spans 14 amino acids. Trimming removed 8 bases at V and 1 base at J, with 12 bases between. Germline-derived CDR1 and CDR2 are GTSNPN and SVGIG (reference sequence). The CDR3, as DNA: TGTGCCGGACAGCGCGGTTCCTATAATTCACCCCTCCACTTT. As protein: CAGQRGSYNSPLHF.

The chain couples TRBV7-2 to TRBJ2-1; 11 bases line up with TRBD2. V was clipped by 5 bases and J by 0 bases; unmatched bases: 9. Per germline, CDR1 SGHTA and CDR2 FQGNSA. The CDR3 loop spans 18 amino acids. The CDR3 protein is CASSTRLAGPSSYNEQFF. The CDR3 DNA reads TGTGCCAGCAGCACAAGACTAGCGGGGCCAAGCTCCTACAATGAGCAGTTCTTC.

This CDR3 is CATSREGLQQPQHF. The CDR3 region has the DNA TGTGCCACCAGCAGAGAGGGACTTCAACAGCCCCAGCATTTT. The V call is TRBV15, the J call TRBJ1-5, with D possibly being TRBD1 (5 bases). Trimming took 0 bases from V and 7 from J, leaving 10 bases between them. The CDR3 extends over 14 amino acids. Looked up from germline, CDR1 is LNHNV and CDR2 is YYDKDF (reference sequence).

CDR3 bases: TGTGCCAGCTCACCACGCCAGGACAGCTCCTACGAGCAGTACTTC. This sequence encodes CASSPRQDSSYEQYF. V usage is TRBV18 and J usage is TRBJ2-7, with D possibly being TRBD1 (6 bases). The CDR3 is 15 residues long. V was cut by 1 base and J by 0 bases, with 10 bases left in between. Germline assignment: CDR1 KGHSH and CDR2 LQKENI.

The chain couples TRBV7-9 to TRBJ1-1; D possibly corresponds to TRBD1 (5 bases). There are 11 residues in the CDR3. Germline CDR1 and CDR2: SEHNR and FQNEAQ (reference sequence). Trimming shortened V by 5 bases and J by 8 bases, and 9 bases separated the two germline ends. CDR3 protein: CASSPRGEAFF. CDR3 nucleotide sequence: TGTGCCAGCAGCCCTCGGGGGGAAGCTTTCTTT. The whole variable domain, filled in from reference TRBV7-9 and TRBJ1-1, reads DTGVSQNPRHKITKRGQNVTFRCDPISEHNRLYWYRQTLGQGPEFLTYFQNEAQLEKSRLLSDRFSAERPKGSFSTLEIQRTEQGDSAMYLCASSPRGEAFFGQGTRLTVV.

This chain links TRBV9 with TRBJ2-1; TRBD2 agrees at 9 bases. The germline V gene encodes CDR1 SGDLS and CDR2 YYNGEE. V shed 4 bases and J 0 bases; nucleotides not matched to a gene: 8. This CDR3 has 17 amino acids. The CDR3, as DNA: TGTGCCAGCAGCCCCGGGGGTAGCGGGGGCTCCTACAATGAGCAGTTCTTC. Its protein is CASSPGGSGGSYNEQFF.

V and J are TRBV30 and TRBJ1-2; D is perhaps TRBD1 (5 bases). The CDR3 has 13 amino acids. Trimming took off 7 bases at V and 3 bases at J, with 15 bases between the two ends. CDR1 is GTSNPN and CDR2 is SVGIG in the germline V gene (reference sequence). CDR3 residues: CASPSGTHYGYTF. In DNA form, the CDR3 reads TGTGCCTCCCCCTCAGGGACTCACTATGGCTACACCTTC.

The rearrangement links TRBV18 to TRBJ2-1, with TRBD1 matching over 10 bases. This CDR3 contains 15 residues. The junction had 12 bases not matched to a gene; V was cut back by 5 bases and J by 11 bases. CDR1 KGHSH and CDR2 LQKENI come from the germline V gene. In DNA form, the CDR3 reads TGTGCCAGCTCAGAAGGGGACAGGGGCCTCGGGAAGCAGTTCTTC. Translation: CASSEGDRGLGKQFF.

This rearrangement joins TRBV6-5 to TRBJ1-6; possible D gene TRBD1, 6 bases. V was trimmed by 8 bases and J by 8 bases, leaving 16 bases between them. CDR1 and CDR2 from the germline V gene are MNHEY and SVGAGI. There are 14 residues in the CDR3. The CDR3 spells CASSSGTKHSPLHF. CDR3 coding DNA: TGTGCCAGCTCATCCGGGACAAAGCATTCACCCCTCCACTTT.

The chain couples TRBV24-1 to TRBJ2-2, with 10 bases fitting TRBD2. CDR1 and CDR2 from the germline V gene are KGHDR and SFDVKD. With 3 bases clipped from V and 6 bases from J, the junction kept 3 bases outside the gene matches. There are 15 residues in the CDR3. CDR3 in DNA: TGTGCCACCAGTGATCAAGCGGGGGGGGCCGGGGAGCTGTTTTTT. Its protein product is CATSDQAGGAGELFF.

The genes are TRBV7-2 and TRBJ1-5, with D possibly TRBD1 on 6 matching bases. The germline gives CDR1 SGHTA, CDR2 FQGNSA. V was clipped by 6 bases and J by 5 bases, with 14 bases between them. This CDR3 spans 14 amino acids. Here the CDR3 reads CASSPTGKDQPQHF. The CDR3 DNA follows: TGTGCCAGCAGTCCTACAGGGAAGGATCAGCCCCAGCATTTT.

The J gene is TRBJ2-4, the V gene TRBV7-8; 10 nucleotides line up with TRBD1. The CDR3 spans 16 residues. Germline V gene sequence: CDR1 SGHVS, CDR2 FQNEAQ. The J segment lost 0 bases and the V segment lost 5 bases, leaving 4 bases of the junction unmatched. The CDR3 sequence: CASSAGTGVAKNIQYF. The CDR3 DNA reads as TGTGCCAGCAGCGCCGGGACAGGGGTAGCCAAAAACATTCAGTACTTC.

The rearrangement links TRBV7-9 to TRBJ2-1; a weak D match, TRBD2 (6 bases). The CDR3 runs to 16 residues. V was shortened by 5 bases and J by 5 bases, with 19 bases between the two germline ends. Germline-derived CDR1 and CDR2 are SEHNR and FQNEAQ (reference sequence). The CDR3 is CASSTQLGGGHNEQFF. CDR3 DNA sequence: TGTGCCAGCAGCACACAGTTGGGGGGAGGCCACAATGAGCAGTTCTTC.

The rearrangement uses TRBV7-9 and TRBJ2-3, with 8 bases aligning to TRBD2. V trimming: 1 base; J trimming: 0 bases; junction bases outside the gene matches: 3. This CDR3 is 16 amino acids long. Germline CDR1 is SEHNR and CDR2 is FQNEAQ (reference sequence). CDR3 loop: CASSLGSGRSTDTQYF. The CDR3 DNA follows: TGTGCCAGCAGCTTAGGGAGCGGGAGAAGCACAGATACGCAGTATTTT. Filled out from reference TRBV7-9 and TRBJ2-3, the complete variable domain reads DTGVSQNPRHKITKRGQNVTFRCDPISEHNRLYWYRQTLGQGPEFLTYFQNEAQLEKSRLLSDRFSAERPKGSFSTLEIQRTEQGDSAMYLCASSLGSGRSTDTQYFGPGTRLTVL.

This chain links TRBV29-1 with TRBJ1-2, with 7 bases that match TRBD1. The J segment lost 3 bases and the V segment lost 7 bases, leaving 11 bases of the junction unmatched. Germline CDR1 and CDR2: SQVTM and ANQGSEA. CDR3 length: 14 amino acids. CDR3 sequence reads: CSAGGQATDYGYTF. The DNA of the CDR3 is TGCAGCGCCGGAGGACAGGCCACAGACTATGGCTACACCTTC.

The chain joins TRBV19 to TRBJ1-2, with 9 bases that match TRBD1. CDR3 length equals 13 residues. Per germline, CDR1 LNHDA and CDR2 SQIVND (reference sequence). The J segment lost 8 bases and the V segment lost 5 bases, leaving 6 bases of the junction unmatched. In DNA form, the CDR3 reads TGTGCCAGTAGTCTAGGGACAGGGAAAGGCTACACCTTC. Its translation is CASSLGTGKGYTF.

This clone turned up a few times. V and J are TRBV9 and TRBJ1-4; the D gene is possibly TRBD1 (5 bases). Per the germline V gene, CDR1 is SGDLS and CDR2 is YYNGEE. The CDR3 covers 13 residues. V lost 7 bases, J lost 6 bases, and 13 bases lay in between. Here the CDR3 reads CASARAMDEKLFF. In DNA form, the CDR3 reads TGTGCCAGCGCCAGGGCGATGGATGAAAAACTGTTTTTT.

The rearrangement uses TRBV21-1 and TRBJ1-1. TRBV21-1 is a listed pseudogene. This CDR3 contains 14 residues. The CDR3 sequence: CASTCGGTNTEAFF. CDR3 bases: TGTGCCAGCACTTGCGGGGGAACGAACACTGAAGCTTTCTTT.

CDR3 sequence (DNA): TGTGCCTGGGCCATAAGCGGACTTACCGGGGAGCTGTTTTTT. This sequence encodes CAWAISGLTGELFF. The J gene is TRBJ2-2, the V gene TRBV30, with D possibly being TRBD2 (5 bases). The V and J ends lost 5 bases and 5 bases respectively, with 15 bases between them. The length of the CDR3 is 14 residues. The germline V gene encodes CDR1 GTSNPN and CDR2 SVGIG (reference sequence).

DNA of the CDR3: TGTGCCAGTAGTATTGACCCGGGACTAGGGCAGTTCTTC. Amino acids: CASSIDPGLGQFF. V usage is TRBV19 and J usage is TRBJ2-1; 8 bases align to TRBD2. V was clipped by 3 bases and J by 12 bases; unmatched bases: 7. Per the germline V gene, CDR1 is LNHDA and CDR2 is SQIVND (reference sequence). This CDR3 has 13 residues. Filled out from reference TRBV19 and TRBJ2-1, the complete variable domain reads DGGITQSPKYLFRKEGQNVTLSCEQNLNHDAMYWYRQDPGQGLRLIYYSQIVNDFQKGDIAEGYSVSREKKESFPLTVTSAQKNPTAFYLCASSIDPGLGQFFGPGTRLTVL.

The DNA for the CDR3 is TGTGCCAGTAGTTACGGACACCAGGTCAATCAGCCCCAGCATTTT. Amino acids: CASSYGHQVNQPQHF. This chain connects TRBV19 to TRBJ1-5; weak D call: TRBD1 (5 bases). CDR3 length: 15 residues. Trimming removed 5 bases at V and 3 bases at J, with 14 bases between. The germline V gene has CDR1 LNHDA and CDR2 SQIVND (reference sequence).

The rearrangement links TRBV14 to TRBJ1-1; 9 nucleotides agree with TRBD1. Germline V CDR1 and CDR2: SGHDN, FVKESK. J was trimmed by 3 bases and V by 4 bases; bases with no gene match: 3. This CDR3 spans 14 amino acids. The CDR3 sequence: CASSRYRGHTEAFF. The CDR3 nucleotides read TGTGCCAGCAGCCGCTACAGGGGGCACACTGAAGCTTTCTTT.

The V call is TRBV5-1, the J call TRBJ2-3; a weak D match, TRBD1 (5 bases). The germline CDR1 and CDR2 sequences are SGHRS and YFSETQ. V was pared by 1 base and J by 2 bases, with 11 bases between. The CDR3 covers 15 residues. CDR3 bases: TGCGCCAGCAGCTTGAAAGGGGCCAACACAGATACGCAGTATTTT. This codes for CASSLKGANTDTQYF.

The chain links TRBV5-4 to TRBJ1-5; D gene ambiguous. The CDR3 is made up of 15 amino acids. CDR1 is SGHNT and CDR2 is YYREEE in the germline V gene (reference sequence). V lost 0 bases to trimming and J lost 2 bases, with 9 bases between them. The CDR3 DNA follows: TGTGCCAGCAGCTTGGACGGTATGGGCAATCAGCCCCAGCATTTT. Its protein is CASSLDGMGNQPQHF. Complete variable domain (other parts from reference TRBV5-4 and TRBJ1-5): ETGVTQSPTHLIKTRGQQVTLRCSSQSGHNTVSWYQQALGQGPQFIFQYYREEENGRGNFPPRFSGLQFPNYSSELNVNALELDDSALYLCASSLDGMGNQPQHFGDGTRLSIL.

The V gene is TRBV11-3, the J gene TRBJ2-7; D unresolved. CDR1 SGHNT and CDR2 YENEEA come from the germline V gene. V was pared by 2 bases and J by 3 bases, with 5 bases between. The CDR3 consists of 12 residues. The CDR3 bases are TGTGCCAGCAGCTTATCGGTCTACGAGCAGTACTTC. Amino acid sequence: CASSLSVYEQYF.